One sample yielded the 24 T cell receptor beta chains listed below, sequenced in a study of shared clonotypes between healthy human individuals. Profiling relied on immunoSEQ multiplex PCR, and the TCRdb table lists in-frame clones only, not all of them. The table records around 2,000,000 clones, about 95% of them present only once. Naive CD8 cells, CD45RO-negative and positively selected for CCR7, excluded terminally differentiated effector memory CD45RA+ cells. Sequenced: naive CD8+ T cells sorted from blood. The source of these receptors is a man aged 18 to 29 in good health.

The gene calls are TRBV29-1 and TRBJ1-5, with D hard to call. V lost 0 bases and J lost 7, with 10 bases in between. This CDR3 has 13 amino acids. Germline values: CDR1 SQVTM, CDR2 ANQGSEA. The CDR3 here is CSVEDGSGQPQHF. As DNA, the CDR3 is TGCAGCGTTGAAGACGGGTCTGGCCAGCCCCAGCATTTT.

The chain couples TRBV6-5 to TRBJ2-7, with TRBD1 matching over 8 bases. From germline, CDR1 is MNHEY and CDR2 SVGAGI. The ends lost 2 bases at V and 3 bases at J; junction bases unmatched: 6. The length of the CDR3 is 15 residues. The CDR3 loop is CASSYQQQGVYEQYF. CDR3 DNA sequence: TGTGCCAGCAGTTACCAGCAACAGGGGGTCTACGAGCAGTACTTC.

CDR3 DNA: TGTGCCATACAGACAGGGCTCGACACTGAAGCTTTCTTT. This sequence encodes CAIQTGLDTEAFF. This chain links TRBV6-1 with TRBJ1-1, with 7 bases identical to TRBD1. The germline V gene encodes CDR1 MNHNS and CDR2 SASEGT. The ends lost 10 bases at V and 3 bases at J; junction bases unmatched: 8. This CDR3 has 13 residues.

This chain joins TRBV2 and TRBJ2-7, with 7 nucleotides matching TRBD1. The germline V gene encodes CDR1 SNHLY and CDR2 FYNNEI. Unmatched junction bases numbered 7, after V lost 3 bases and J lost 2 bases. The CDR3 totals 15 residues. The CDR3 DNA is TGTGCCAGCAGTGAGGGGACAGCGCTGACCTACGAGCAGTACTTC. Its protein is CASSEGTALTYEQYF. The full variable domain, its missing parts supplied by reference TRBV2 and TRBJ2-7, is EPEVTQTPSHQVTQMGQEVILRCVPISNHLYFYWYRQILGQKVEFLVSFYNNEISEKSEIFDDQFSVERPDGSNFTLKIRSTKLEDSAMYFCASSEGTALTYEQYFGPGTRLTVT.

This chain connects TRBV6-1 to TRBJ2-7; 10 bases agree with TRBD1. V lost 0 bases to trimming and J lost 4 bases; unmatched junction nucleotides: 6. The CDR3 covers 16 residues. CDR1 is MNHNS, CDR2 SASEGT, per germline. The CDR3 region is CASSEALWDRGYEQYF. The CDR3 DNA sequence: TGTGCCAGCAGTGAAGCCCTCTGGGACAGGGGTTACGAGCAGTACTTC.

The V call is TRBV10-1, the J call TRBJ2-7; D gene ambiguous. The germline gives CDR1 WNHNN, CDR2 SYGVQD (reference sequence). This CDR3 has 13 residues. The ends were cut back, 0 bases at V and 2 bases at J, with 5 bases in the middle. In nucleotides, the CDR3 is TGCGCCAGCAGTGAGTCTTTGACCTACGAGCAGTACTTC. Translated: CASSESLTYEQYF.

The gene calls are TRBV7-6 and TRBJ2-7, with 7 positions matching TRBD1. The CDR3 spans 14 residues. V lost 2 bases, J lost 3 bases, and 4 bases stayed unmatched. CDR1 is SGHVS and CDR2 is FNYEAQ in the germline V gene. CDR3 coding DNA: TGTGCCAGCAGCTTAACGACAGGGAACTACGAGCAGTACTTC. This encodes CASSLTTGNYEQYF. Full variable domain (remainder filled in from reference TRBV7-6 and TRBJ2-7): GAGVSQSPRYKVTKRGQDVALRCDPISGHVSLYWYRQALGQGPEFLTYFNYEAQQDKSGLPNDRFSAERPEGSISTLTIQRTEQRDSAMYRCASSLTTGNYEQYFGPGTRLTVT.

This chain connects TRBV5-1 to TRBJ2-7; TRBD2 aligns across 10 bases. V shed 2 bases, J shed 1 base, and the junction held 9 bases outside the gene matches. Looked up from germline, CDR1 is SGHRS and CDR2 is YFSETQ. There are 17 residues in the CDR3. CDR3 loop: CASSLGSSGSRSYEQYF. The CDR3 nucleotides are TGCGCCAGCAGCTTAGGCTCTAGCGGGAGCCGTTCCTACGAGCAGTACTTC.

In the case of this clone: The same CDR3 also results from other DNA sequences found in this sample. The genes are TRBV9 and TRBJ2-1, with 12 bases matching TRBD2. Germline CDR1 and CDR2: SGDLS and YYNGEE. CDR3 length: 16 residues. J lost 1 base, V lost 4 bases, and 3 bases had no gene match. DNA of the CDR3: TGTGCCAGCAGCCTGACTAGCGGGAGTTCCTACAATGAGCAGTTCTTC. This translates into CASSLTSGSSYNEQFF. The complete variable domain, with remaining parts taken from reference TRBV9 and TRBJ2-1, reads DSGVTQTPKHLITATGQRVTLRCSPRSGDLSVYWYQQSLDQGLQFLIQYYNGEERAKGNILERFSAQQFPDLHSELNLSSLELGDSALYFCASSLTSGSSYNEQFFGPGTRLTVL.

The chain links TRBV4-2 to TRBJ2-7; 7 bases align to TRBD1. The V gene end was trimmed by 5 bases and the J gene end by 0 bases; junction bases not matched to a gene: 7. This CDR3 is built from 15 residues. The germline V gene encodes CDR1 LGHNA and CDR2 YNFKEQ. CDR3 nucleotides: TGTGCCAGCAGCTCGCCGGGACAGCTCTCCTACGAGCAGTACTTC. Its protein is CASSSPGQLSYEQYF.

V gene TRBV28 combines with J gene TRBJ1-2, with a possible D match to TRBD1 (5 bases). The CDR3 length is 17 residues. Per the germline V gene, CDR1 is MDHEN and CDR2 is SYDVKM. Trimming took off 8 bases at V and 7 bases at J, with 29 bases between the two ends. The CDR3 is CASAQLEDIVGFGGYTF. The CDR3, as DNA: TGTGCCAGCGCACAACTTGAGGACATCGTCGGATTTGGTGGCTACACCTTC.

The gene calls are TRBV7-9 and TRBJ2-7; 8 bases are shared with TRBD1. The ends lost 6 bases at V and 4 bases at J; junction bases unmatched: 17. The CDR3 covers 17 residues. The germline CDR1 and CDR2 sequences are SEHNR and FQNEAQ (reference sequence). The CDR3, as DNA: TGTGCCAGCAGATCGTCGACAGGGGCCCCTTTTCAATACGAGCAGTACTTC. This encodes CASRSSTGAPFQYEQYF.

This sequence joins TRBV27 and TRBJ2-7, with unresolved D. This CDR3 is built from 13 residues. V was pared by 5 bases and J by 1 base, with 9 bases between. Germline V gives CDR1 MNHEY, CDR2 SMNVEV (reference sequence). Here the CDR3 DNA reads TGTGCCAGCAGTCACGGACCTTCCTACGAGCAGTACTTC. It specifies CASSHGPSYEQYF.

The chain carries TRBV14 and TRBJ2-7; no clear D gene. Trimming pared 4 bases from V and 2 bases from J, leaving 15 bases between. This CDR3 has 15 residues. CDR1 SGHDN and CDR2 FVKESK come from the germline V gene. CDR3 amino acids: CASSPEVGWPYEQYF. The CDR3 DNA reads as TGTGCCAGCAGCCCCGAGGTCGGGTGGCCCTACGAGCAGTACTTC.

Turning to this clone: Distinct nucleotide sequences in the sample also encode this CDR3. The CDR3 loop reads CASSQDYYEQYF. The CDR3 region has the DNA TGCGCCAGCAGCCAAGATTACTACGAGCAGTACTTC. The V gene is TRBV4-1, the J gene TRBJ2-7; D remains ambiguous. V lost 0 bases and J 3 bases, leaving 3 bases between the germline ends. Germline assignment: CDR1 MGHRA and CDR2 YSYEKL. This CDR3 contains 12 residues.

This clone was observed once. One end of the junction is discordant with germline, which a read error may explain. This chain joins TRBV9 and TRBJ1-1, with TRBD1 as a possible D gene (5 bases). CDR1 is SGDLS, CDR2 YYNGEE, per germline. This CDR3 has 14 residues. CDR3 sequence: CASSVGGENTEASF. DNA for the CDR3: TGTGCCAGCAGCGTAGGGGGGGAGAACACTGAAGCTTCCTTT.

J is TRBJ2-7 and V is TRBV6-1, with D possibly being TRBD2 (6 bases). V shed 8 bases and J shed 3 bases, with 20 bases lying between them. The germline gives CDR1 MNHNS, CDR2 SASEGT. The CDR3 spans 15 residues. CDR3 loop: CASGLGGFPYYEQYF. The CDR3, as DNA: TGTGCCAGCGGGCTTGGGGGGTTCCCCTACTACGAGCAGTACTTC.

The chain combines TRBV4-3 with TRBJ2-1; 10 positions agree with TRBD2. V was pared by 0 bases and J by 0 bases, with 8 bases of the junction left unmatched. Germline CDR1 and CDR2: LGHNA and YSLEER. The CDR3 has 19 residues. CDR3 nucleotide sequence: TGCGCCAGCAGCCAAGAAGGACTAGCGGCCTTCAGCTCCTACAATGAGCAGTTCTTC. It codes for CASSQEGLAAFSSYNEQFF.

This clone appeared a single time. The gene calls are TRBV4-3 and TRBJ2-7, with TRBD1 matching over 8 bases. The V segment lost 0 bases and the J segment 3 bases; nucleotides outside the gene matches: 4. There are 15 residues in the CDR3. CDR1 and CDR2 (germline): LGHNA, YSLEER. The CDR3 coding sequence is TGCGCCAGCAGCCAAGATACAGGGGGAGGCTACGAGCAGTACTTC. Amino acid sequence: CASSQDTGGGYEQYF.

The chain couples TRBV18 to TRBJ2-7; 9 bases map to TRBD1. In germline, CDR1 is KGHSH, CDR2 LQKENI. V was pared by 5 bases and J by 7 bases, with 6 bases of the junction left unmatched. The CDR3 loop spans 13 amino acids. CDR3 protein: CASSNGTGWEQYF. Here the CDR3 DNA reads TGTGCCAGCTCAAATGGGACAGGGTGGGAGCAGTACTTC.

The chain is built from TRBV5-1 and TRBJ2-7; the D is unclear. V was pared by 1 base and J by 2 bases, with 7 bases between. This CDR3 contains 13 residues. Germline CDR1 SGHRS, CDR2 YFSETQ. In DNA form, the CDR3 reads TGCGCCAGCAGCTTGTTGCCTACCTACGAGCAGTACTTC. It yields the protein CASSLLPTYEQYF.

The CDR3 sequence is CASSLNGGQETQYF. For the CDR3, the DNA is TGTGCCAGCAGCTTGAACGGAGGCCAAGAGACCCAGTACTTC. V and J are TRBV5-4 and TRBJ2-5, with D perhaps TRBD2 (5 bases). This CDR3 is 14 amino acids long. Germline loops: CDR1 SGHNT, CDR2 YYREEE (reference sequence). V lost 1 base, J lost 1 base, and 8 bases lay in between.

The rearrangement links TRBV7-9 to TRBJ2-7; the D gene is possibly TRBD2 (6 bases). This CDR3 has 14 amino acids. The V end lost 1 base, the J end lost 5 bases, and 12 bases lay between the germline ends. Germline V CDR1 and CDR2: SEHNR, FQNEAQ (reference sequence). The CDR3 sequence is CASSLVGGKDEQYF. In nucleotides, the CDR3 is TGTGCCAGCAGCTTAGTCGGGGGTAAGGACGAGCAGTACTTC.

The genes are TRBV7-9 and TRBJ2-5, with D possibly being TRBD1 (6 bases). V shed 5 bases and J shed 5 bases, with 15 bases lying between them. The CDR3 extends over 14 amino acids. Germline values: CDR1 SEHNR, CDR2 FQNEAQ (reference sequence). For the CDR3, the DNA is TGTGCCAGCAGCCCGATACAGGGTTGGGAGACCCAGTACTTC. Translation gives CASSPIQGWETQYF.